The clone carrying this T cell receptor beta chain has ten or more counts. Antigen: not known. The sample is drawn from a study of blood T cells in healthy people across ages. Broader study findings: Measured against age, TCR beta diversity per million T cells decreased in a roughly linear manner.

For the second PCR, which ran for about 6 to 11 cycles, a sample-barcoded 5' primer and a J-beta primer mix were used. TCRdb reprocessed the 5' RACE reads via MiXCR and lists one record per CDR3 protein. The data show hundreds of thousands of distinct CDR3 sequences, about 30% seen once. Germline V gives CDR1 SGHRS, CDR2 YFSETQ. This CDR3 has 14 residues. The ends were cut back, 1 base at V and 12 bases at J, with 19 bases in the middle. This TCR was recovered from an elderly woman in good health. The chain is built from TRBV5-1 and TRBJ2-5; D possibly corresponds to TRBD1 (6 bases). Material for sequencing was blood. The CDR3 DNA reads as TGCGCCAGCAGCTTGCGGGACACAGCCGCGGTGAAGTACTTC. Translated, it gives CASSLRDTAAVKYF.